These 16 T cell receptor beta chains came from one sample sequenced in a study of blood T cells in healthy people across ages. Together with a sample-barcoded 5' primer, a J-beta primer mix was included in a second PCR lasting about 6 to 11 cycles. TCRdb reprocessed the 5' RACE reads with MiXCR, giving one entry per CDR3 protein. The sample lists 630,000 or so distinct CDR3 sequences; approximately 29% were seen once. The source material was blood. The receptor set was obtained from a woman over 75 in good health.

This clonotype was picked up a small number of times. J is TRBJ1-2 and V is TRBV5-6; the match to TRBD1 covers 10 bases. The CDR3 consists of 16 residues. The trim removed 2 bases at V and 8 bases at J, leaving 12 bases unmatched. Germline CDR1 and CDR2: SGHDT and YYEEEE. The CDR3 sequence: CASSLIPGQGITGYTF. In DNA, the CDR3 is TGTGCCAGCAGCTTAATACCGGGACAGGGGATCACCGGCTACACCTTC.

The table lists this clonotype with a few counts. One base away lies a much larger clone, so this may be a sequencing read error. CDR3 loop: CASSVGVNSKTNYGHTF. In DNA form, the CDR3 reads TGTGCCAGCAGCGTAGGGGTGAACTCGAAGACGAACTATGGCCACACCTTC. The chain recombines TRBV9 with TRBJ1-2; D is uncertain. This CDR3 is built from 17 residues. Germline values: CDR1 SGDLS, CDR2 YYNGEE.

This clonotype was recorded many times. The chain joins TRBV20-1 to TRBJ2-7; 7 nucleotides align to TRBD1. CDR1 is DFQATT, CDR2 SNEGSKA, per germline (reference sequence). After removal of 6 bases from V and 2 bases from J, the junction contained 4 bases not matched to a gene. This CDR3 has 12 residues. The CDR3 loop reads CSAQGQAYEQYF. CDR3 in DNA: TGCAGTGCACAAGGACAGGCCTACGAGCAGTACTTC.

This clonotype was observed many times. The V call is TRBV12-3 or TRBV12-4, the J call TRBJ1-4; a weak D match, TRBD1 (5 bases). This CDR3 has 15 residues. Trimming pared 5 bases from V and 7 bases from J, leaving 17 bases between. CDR3 loop: CASSTRTKRTEKLFF. Written as DNA, the CDR3 is TGTGCCAGCAGTACAAGGACAAAGAGAACTGAAAAACTGTTTTTT.

This clonotype has a count of ten or more. This chain connects TRBV20-1 to TRBJ2-5; 11 positions agree with TRBD2. With 3 bases clipped from V and 1 base from J, the junction kept 4 bases outside the gene matches. The germline gives CDR1 DFQATT, CDR2 SNEGSKA (reference sequence). There are 15 residues in the CDR3. This chain's CDR3 is CSASTTSGVQETQYF. CDR3 DNA sequence: TGCAGTGCTAGTACGACTAGCGGGGTCCAAGAGACCCAGTACTTC.

The genes are TRBV7-9 and TRBJ2-7, with 10 bases aligning to TRBD1. The CDR3 runs 14 residues. J gave up 4 bases and V 5 bases, and 5 bases lay outside the gene matches. Per the germline V gene, CDR1 is SEHNR and CDR2 is FQNEAQ (reference sequence). The CDR3 loop is CASSTTGGVYEQYF. As DNA, the CDR3 is TGTGCCAGCAGCACGACAGGGGGCGTTTACGAGCAGTACTTC.

Many counts were recorded for this clonotype. The gene calls are TRBV6-2 or TRBV6-3 and TRBJ1-1; maybe TRBD1 (5 bases). The germline V and J ends were trimmed by 6 bases and 9 bases, with 23 bases remaining between them. This CDR3 has 15 amino acids. Germline CDR1 reads MNHEY; CDR2 reads SVGEGT. The CDR3, as DNA: TGTGCCAGCAGCCGATCCTCGGCGGGGGGACTCAAAGCTTTCTTT. Encoded protein: CASSRSSAGGLKAFF.

This clonotype was picked up a small number of times. This chain joins TRBV14 and TRBJ2-7, with 10 bases fitting TRBD1. The CDR3 spans 20 residues. V lost 0 bases and J lost 3; bases outside the gene matches: 17. Germline lookup yields CDR1 SGHDN and CDR2 FVKESK. CDR3 amino acids: CASSQDVGWVRDRGNYEQYF. The CDR3 coding sequence is TGTGCCAGCAGCCAAGATGTCGGTTGGGTCCGGGACAGGGGAAACTACGAGCAGTACTTC.

This chain links TRBV20-1 with TRBJ1-1, with 8 bases aligning to TRBD1. This CDR3 has 14 amino acids. Trimming took 3 bases from V and 1 from J; bases not matched to a gene: 4. Germline CDR1 reads DFQATT; CDR2 reads SNEGSKA (reference sequence). The CDR3 region has the DNA TGCAGTGCTAGGATGGGGACAGGGAACACTGAAGCTTTCTTT. This encodes CSARMGTGNTEAFF.

Concerning this clonotype: With a much larger clone just one base away, this may be a read error. The chain couples TRBV6-1 to TRBJ2-7; D is perhaps TRBD2 (7 bases). The length of the CDR3 is 11 residues. Per germline, CDR1 MNHNS and CDR2 SASEGT. This CDR3 reads CASSELRGLNF. CDR3 nucleotide sequence: TGTGCCAGCAGTGAATTGCGGGGGCTGAACTTC.

This clonotype was found a few times. The V and J genes are TRBV4-1 and TRBJ2-6, with D tentatively TRBD1 (5 bases). Germline V lookup: CDR1 MGHRA, CDR2 YSYEKL. V dropped 0 bases and J dropped 3 bases, with 18 bases sitting between them. CDR3 length: 19 residues. The CDR3: CASSQDGVREVGGANVLTF. The DNA for the CDR3 is TGCGCCAGCAGCCAAGATGGCGTCAGGGAAGTAGGTGGGGCCAACGTCCTGACTTTC.

This clonotype has a count of ten or more. This rearrangement joins TRBV7-2 to TRBJ2-1; maybe TRBD2 (5 bases). V lost 5 bases and J 3 bases, leaving 8 bases between the germline ends. Germline lookup yields CDR1 SGHTA and CDR2 FQGNSA. The CDR3 consists of 13 residues. The CDR3 spells CASSARGYNEQFF. As DNA, the CDR3 is TGTGCCAGCAGCGCTCGGGGCTACAATGAGCAGTTCTTC.

This clonotype was found many times. The gene calls are TRBV27 and TRBJ2-7, with D perhaps matching TRBD2 (5 bases). CDR3 length: 15 amino acids. V dropped 8 bases and J dropped 0 bases, with 17 bases sitting between them. CDR1 is MNHEY and CDR2 is SMNVEV in the germline V gene (reference sequence). The CDR3 nucleotides read TGTGCCAGCCGACCTTGGACTGGGAGCTCCTACGAGCAGTACTTC. This codes for CASRPWTGSSYEQYF.

Comment on this clonotype: This CDR3 is missing its conserved last phenylalanine or tryptophan, likely due to a read error. The chain combines TRBV6-1 with TRBJ1-1; D unresolved. The germline V gene has CDR1 MNHNS and CDR2 SASEGT. V was pared by 9 bases and J by 2 bases, with 10 bases between. This CDR3 spans 12 amino acids. The CDR3 DNA is TGTGCCAGTGGGGAATTTAACACTGAAGCTTTCTTG. Protein: CASGEFNTEAFL.

This clonotype was detected only a few times. Given a much more abundant clone one base away, this may be a read error. V usage is TRBV7-2 and J usage is TRBJ2-1; D might be TRBD1 or TRBD2, each matching 5 bases. From germline, CDR1 is SGHTA and CDR2 FQGNSA. CDR3 length: 12 amino acids. The CDR3 DNA reads as TGTGCCAGCAGCCGCGAGGGGAATGAGCGGTTCTTC. Its translation: CASSREGNERFF. The whole variable domain, remainder taken from reference TRBV7-2 and TRBJ2-1, is GAGVSQSPSNKVTEKGKDVELRCDPISGHTALYWYRQSLGQGLEFLIYFQGNSAPDKSGLPSDRFSAERTGGSVSTLTIQRTQQEDSAVYLCASSREGNERFFGPGTRLTVL.

The chain is built from TRBV21-1 and TRBJ2-3; TRBD2, the table's D call, lacks a check against the DNA. TRBV21-1 has pseudogene status. The length of the CDR3 is 18 residues. CDR3 coding DNA: TGTGCCAGCAGCAAAGTTGCTGGGTACCCAGCCCTCACAGATACGCAGTATTTT. Its translation: CASSKVAGYPALTDTQYF.